Below are 9 T cell receptor beta chains sequenced from a single sample in a study of neurological immune-mediated disorders. Time point reported: technical triplicate 3. One entry per CDR3 protein results from TCRdb running MiXCR on the 5' RACE reads. The sample carries about 44,000 distinct CDR3 sequences, around a fifth recorded once. The sample comprised PBMCs. The receptors derive from a man in his sixties with HTLV-1-associated myelopathy (HAM/TSP).

This clonotype was seen repeatedly, ten times or more. The chain recombines TRBV5-1 with TRBJ2-7; D gene uncertain. V shed 9 bases and J shed 0 bases, with 16 bases lying between them. The CDR3 sequence is 14 residues long. CDR1 is SGHRS and CDR2 is YFSETQ in the germline V gene. The DNA for the CDR3 is TGCGCCACCCTTGAGGCCGCGAGCTCCTACGAGCAGTACTTC. It translates to CATLEAASSYEQYF.

The chain recombines TRBV10-2 with TRBJ2-3; D perhaps matches TRBD1 (6 bases). The germline V gene has CDR1 WSHSY and CDR2 SAAADI. V dropped 3 bases and J dropped 3 bases, with 22 bases sitting between them. CDR3 length: 18 residues. As DNA, the CDR3 is TGCGCCAGCAGTGATTACCTGGGGGCCAGCAACCCTACAGATACGCAGTATTTT. It specifies CASSDYLGASNPTDTQYF.

This clonotype was counted at least ten times. J is TRBJ2-7 and V is TRBV20-1; 8 bases line up with TRBD2. The V segment lost 4 bases and the J segment 6 bases; nucleotides outside the gene matches: 11. CDR1 is DFQATT, CDR2 SNEGSKA, per germline (reference sequence). CDR3 length: 14 amino acids. CDR3 in DNA: TGCAGTGCTACCCCTACAGCGGGAGTGAGCGAGCAGTACTTC. Translating it yields CSATPTAGVSEQYF.

This clonotype was seen repeatedly, ten times or more. This rearrangement joins TRBV20-1 to TRBJ2-3; the match to TRBD2 covers 9 bases. CDR3 length equals 14 residues. Germline assignment: CDR1 DFQATT and CDR2 SNEGSKA (reference sequence). The trim removed 4 bases at V and 2 bases at J, leaving 4 bases unmatched. The CDR3 is CSAMLAGNTDTQYF. In DNA, the CDR3 is TGCAGTGCTATGCTAGCGGGAAACACAGATACGCAGTATTTT.

This clonotype was recorded a few times. The chain has TRBV6-2 or TRBV6-3 and TRBJ1-2; D is possibly TRBD1 (6 bases). V lost 2 bases, J lost 6 bases, and 10 bases lay in between. There are 13 residues in the CDR3. From germline, CDR1 is MNHEY and CDR2 SVGEGT. Written as DNA, the CDR3 is TGTGCCAGCAGTTACATGGACAGAGATGGCTACACCTTC. Amino acids: CASSYMDRDGYTF.

The chain links TRBV3-1 to TRBJ2-1, with 7 bases lining up with TRBD2. The CDR3 covers 16 residues. V shed 4 bases, J shed 2 bases, and the junction held 8 bases outside the gene matches. CDR1 is LGHDT, CDR2 YNNKEL, per germline (reference sequence). CDR3 sequence: CASSPQTAGPYNEQFF. The DNA for the CDR3 is TGTGCCAGCAGCCCCCAGACAGCGGGACCCTACAATGAGCAGTTCTTC.

This clonotype was seen only a few times. The chain is built from TRBV15 and TRBJ1-5; TRBD1 is a possible D gene (5 bases). The CDR3 loop spans 18 amino acids. V was shortened by 3 bases and J by 5 bases, with 23 bases between the two germline ends. The germline V gene encodes CDR1 LNHNV and CDR2 YYDKDF (reference sequence). The CDR3 DNA sequence: TGTGCCACCAGCAGGGAGATCGAAGGAAGGGGAGGGCATCAGCCCCAGCATTTT. This gives the protein CATSREIEGRGGHQPQHF.

This clonotype was seen many times. This chain uses TRBV27 with TRBJ1-1; no reliable D call. V was clipped by 3 bases and J by 1 base, with 6 bases between them. Per germline, CDR1 MNHEY and CDR2 SMNVEV (reference sequence). This CDR3 comprises 13 residues. The CDR3 spells CASSLAANTEAFF. The CDR3 DNA is TGTGCCAGCAGTTTGGCGGCGAACACTGAAGCTTTCTTT.

This clonotype was seen many times. This chain uses TRBV20-1 with TRBJ1-5; a possible D gene is TRBD1 (5 bases). The V gene lost 3 bases and the J gene lost 3 bases, with 12 bases spanning the gap. The CDR3 is 14 amino acids. Germline V gene data show CDR1 as DFQATT and CDR2 as SNEGSKA (reference sequence). CDR3 sequence (DNA): TGCAGTGCTAGTGGGGGGGGATACAATCAGCCCCAGCATTTT. As protein: CSASGGGYNQPQHF.